The entry that follows covers one TCR beta chain sequence. The clone's antigen remains unknown. No quality values exist for individual bases; no much larger clone is one base distant. A MiSeq instrument was used for deep resolution sequencing, which targeted depths ranging from 1 in 1 million up to 1 in 200,000 T cells, with coverage averaging 10x for each clonotype. The immunoSEQ hsTCRB Kit was used to generate the TCR beta libraries. The study's own analysis went as follows. ImmunoSEQ Data Assistant and ImmunoSEQ Analyzer were used for data analysis, and V, D and J genes were assigned according to IMGT definitions. Clonality was computed as one minus normalized Shannon entropy of productive rearrangement frequencies, ranging from 0 to 1. Only overrepresented clonotypes making up at least 0.05% of the repertoire of each patient were included in the public clonotype analysis. Approximately 12 age-matched healthy donor repertoires from immuneACCESS were used as controls for clonality. Sourced from immuneACCESS, this table was stored by TCRdb with only in-frame sequences that have V and J called. A share of the clones is absent; for the studies checked, an unresolved V gene accounts for under half, and the remainder has no known explanation. Clonal size and the V and J genes are those of that table, whereas D and trimming came from the DNA. The sample data list approximately 120,000 clones, and around four fifths of these were observed just once. The ten most abundant clones make up about 3.5% of the sample.

V is cut by 4 bases and J by 8 bases, and the space between the germline ends is 17 bases. Based on the germline V gene, the CDR1 and CDR2 sequences are MRHNA and SNTAGT. The CDR3 spans 14 residues, from the cysteine through the phenylalanine. The retained sequence is limited to the CDR3, 42 bases, with the frame set at the first base. These data originate in a study of cytotoxic CD8 clonotypes in ibrutinib-treated CLL (dated by TCRdb to the early 2020s). Study-wide context: The cohort was composed of about 10 relapsed/refractory and about 15 treatment-naive patients; IGHV unmutated status was identified in roughly 18 patients. Partial responses were observed in about 24 patients and complete responses in 2; after a median follow-up of 68 months, remission was maintained in approximately 14 patients and progression was observed in some twelve. Response samples were obtained after a median of 12 months of treatment, with a range of about 6 to 40 months. On average, each sample had some 250,000 productive templates and tens of thousands of productive rearrangements. Of the 85 to 90 participants in the trial, about two dozen had longitudinal samples available. Cryopreserved peripheral blood mononuclear cells were obtained before treatment, at response, and at either sustained remission or disease progression. All remission and progressive disease samples were collected while patients were still receiving ibrutinib.

The meaning of the sample's time point label: approximately 2 years on ibrutinib. For TCR beta library preparation, around 2 micrograms of genomic DNA were isolated from cryopreserved PBMCs. High-throughput TCR beta sequencing was performed on longitudinal blood samples from CLL patients receiving ibrutinib monotherapy. Patients were enrolled in a phase 2 open-label single-center ibrutinib monotherapy trial. Beyond this particular receptor, the publication reports: Clonality rose at ibrutinib response, remained stable during sustained remission, and dropped back toward baseline at progression. At baseline, clonality was higher than in age-matched healthy donors and showed a strong correlation with circulating CD8+ T-cell counts. Public clonotypes were rare and either contracted or stayed stable during treatment, and the rise in clonality at ibrutinib response reflected the expansion of private clonotypes. Sampling times were not matched between patients in sustained remission and patients whose disease was progressing, and lymph node repertoires were not examined.

The V gene is TRBV6-4 and the J gene is TRBJ1-2, with no reliable assignment of the D segment. This receptor was taken from a human donor with chronic lymphocytic leukemia. The starting material was PBMCs, obtained after 24 months of ibrutinib treatment. The CDR3: CASSVGSSGGGYTF. The DNA sequence is TGTGCCAGCAGTGTTGGCTCATCGGGCGGGGGCTACACCTTC.